These 22 T cell receptor beta chains share one sample of origin, sequenced in a study of blood T cell repertoires in COVID-19. Repertoires were generated with immunoSEQ multiplex PCR, while TCRdb's copy carries only in-frame clones and drops some. The table lists 11,000 to 15,000 clones, 84% of them singletons. Sample: peripheral blood. The receptors were sampled from a man between 45 and 60 years old with active COVID-19.

The CDR3 bases are TGTGCCAGCAGGCCTACTAGCGGGAGTTACGAGCAGTACTTC. Translation gives CASRPTSGSYEQYF. The chain has TRBV6-2 or TRBV6-3 and TRBJ2-7, with 11 bases that match TRBD2. The V gene end was trimmed by 6 bases and the J gene end by 4 bases; junction bases not matched to a gene: 5. The CDR3 has 14 amino acids. Germline V gives CDR1 MNHEY, CDR2 SVGEGT.

This clone was counted only a few times. CDR3 coding DNA: TGTGCCAGCAGCCTCGAGTGGGACAGGGGGGCCGGTGGCTACACCTTC. Protein product: CASSLEWDRGAGGYTF. This rearrangement joins TRBV5-6 to TRBJ1-2; 11 bases line up with TRBD1. The CDR3 sequence is 16 residues long. Germline assignment: CDR1 SGHDT and CDR2 YYEEEE. Trimming removed 4 bases from V and 7 bases from J; junction bases left unmatched: 12.

The count of this clone is one. This sequence joins TRBV7-9 and TRBJ2-2; D is ambiguous. CDR3 length equals 11 residues. V was cut by 5 bases and J by 9 bases, with 7 bases left in between. The V gene's germline CDR1 is SEHNR and CDR2 FQNEAQ (reference sequence). Here the CDR3 DNA reads TGTGCCAGCAGCACTTTAAGGGAGCTGTTTTTT. Translation gives CASSTLRELFF.

The chain has TRBV27 and TRBJ1-2; maybe TRBD1 (6 bases). The CDR3 consists of 13 residues. V lost 7 bases and J lost 8, with 17 bases in between. Per the germline V gene, CDR1 is MNHEY and CDR2 is SMNVEV (reference sequence). Written as DNA, the CDR3 is TGTGCCAGCACCAAAAACAGGGCAGGAGGCTACACCTTC. Its protein is CASTKNRAGGYTF.

The V call is TRBV10-3, the J call TRBJ2-4; 7 nucleotides match TRBD1. Germline loops: CDR1 ENHRY, CDR2 SYGVKD. The CDR3 loop spans 13 amino acids. Unmatched junction bases numbered 5, after V lost 8 bases and J lost 4 bases. The CDR3 sequence: CAIGWDSKNIQYF. Here the CDR3 DNA reads TGTGCCATCGGTTGGGACAGTAAAAACATTCAGTACTTC.

V usage is TRBV7-9 and J usage is TRBJ1-5; D is unresolved. V lost 4 bases, J lost 6 bases, and 7 bases lay in between. CDR1 is SEHNR and CDR2 is FQNEAQ in the germline V gene (reference sequence). The CDR3 runs 12 residues. Written as DNA, the CDR3 is TGTGCCAGCAGCTCCCGGGGTCAGCCCCAGCATTTT. This encodes CASSSRGQPQHF.

The chain uses TRBV29-1 and TRBJ2-1; 13 bases line up with TRBD2. With V trimmed by 3 bases and J by 4 bases, 6 bases remained unmatched. Germline CDR1 SQVTM, CDR2 ANQGSEA. The CDR3 consists of 16 residues. The DNA of the CDR3 is TGCAGCGTTGAGGGGACTAGCGGGGAACTATACAATGAGCAGTTCTTC. Protein product: CSVEGTSGELYNEQFF.

The genes are TRBV9 and TRBJ2-1, with D perhaps TRBD2 (6 bases). V dropped 4 bases and J dropped 0 bases, with 17 bases sitting between them. Germline loops: CDR1 SGDLS, CDR2 YYNGEE. This CDR3 is 17 amino acids long. CDR3 bases: TGTGCCAGCAGCCCCCTTATCGGGGACTCCTCCTACAATGAGCAGTTCTTC. Its translation: CASSPLIGDSSYNEQFF.

The chain has TRBV21-1 and TRBJ1-2. TRBV21-1 counts as a pseudogene. This CDR3 spans 14 amino acids. The DNA for the CDR3 is TGTGCCAGCAGCAAAGTGAGCGGTAACTATGGCTACACCTTC. Translating it yields CASSKVSGNYGYTF.

The chain is built from TRBV24-1 and TRBJ2-7; TRBD1 matches at 7 bases. The V segment lost 2 bases and the J segment 3 bases; nucleotides outside the gene matches: 6. Germline V gives CDR1 KGHDR, CDR2 SFDVKD. This CDR3 has 15 residues. The CDR3 sequence: CATSDSMGQNYEQYF. The CDR3 DNA sequence: TGTGCCACCAGTGATTCGATGGGACAGAACTACGAGCAGTACTTC.

The CDR3 protein is CASSDWGQANTGELFF. As DNA, the CDR3 is TGTGCCAGCAGTGACTGGGGACAGGCGAACACCGGGGAGCTGTTTTTT. The chain combines TRBV6-1 with TRBJ2-2; 8 bases map to TRBD1. This CDR3 is 16 amino acids long. Trimming removed 3 bases from V and 0 bases from J; junction bases left unmatched: 3. Germline values: CDR1 MNHNS, CDR2 SASEGT.

V is TRBV7-9 and J is TRBJ2-7; 7 bases match TRBD1. Germline V gene data show CDR1 as SEHNR and CDR2 as FQNEAQ (reference sequence). Trimming cost V 5 bases and J 3 bases; bases outside gene matches: 13. The CDR3 has 16 residues. DNA for the CDR3: TGTGCCAGCAGCCCTGAAGGGGGCTTCGGCCTCTACGAGCAGTACTTC. This sequence encodes CASSPEGGFGLYEQYF.

The chain is built from TRBV27 and TRBJ2-1; TRBD2 matches 11 bases. The J segment lost 9 bases and the V segment lost 4 bases, leaving 14 bases of the junction unmatched. There are 17 residues in the CDR3. Germline V gene data show CDR1 as MNHEY and CDR2 as SMNVEV (reference sequence). The CDR3 nucleotides are TGTGCCAGCAGTTCCGAGACTAGCGGGATCTCCCCCGGTGAGCAGTTCTTC. It is translated as CASSSETSGISPGEQFF.

To note about this clone: The junction shows a germline mismatch at one end, possibly a read error. This chain connects TRBV4-1 to TRBJ2-2; D possibly corresponds to TRBD2 (5 bases). Germline V lookup: CDR1 MGHRA, CDR2 YSYEKL. The CDR3 extends over 16 amino acids. The CDR3, as DNA: TGCGCCAGCGGCCAGGCTAGTATGAGGGACACCGGGGAGCTGTTTTTT. Amino acid sequence: CASGQASMRDTGELFF.

The chain links TRBV4-2 to TRBJ2-1; D might be TRBD2 (6 bases). The V end lost 6 bases, the J end lost 8 bases, and 11 bases lay between the germline ends. Looked up from germline, CDR1 is LGHNA and CDR2 is YNFKEQ. This CDR3 region has 12 residues. CDR3 in DNA: TGTGCCAGCAGTACTAGCTTCGATGAGCAGTTCTTC. It is translated as CASSTSFDEQFF.

V usage is TRBV24-1 and J usage is TRBJ2-1; possible D gene TRBD1, 5 bases. Germline lookup yields CDR1 KGHDR and CDR2 SFDVKD. V lost 3 bases and J 6 bases, leaving 23 bases between the germline ends. This CDR3 is 18 amino acids long. Here the CDR3 DNA reads TGTGCCACCAGTGATCCCCAATCAGGGTTCTGTGCTTGCAATGAGCAGTTCTTC. Translation gives CATSDPQSGFCACNEQFF.

This clone occurred once. The chain couples TRBV19 to TRBJ1-2; 9 bases map to TRBD1. Trimming removed 5 bases from V and 7 bases from J; junction bases left unmatched: 5. Germline V CDR1 and CDR2: LNHDA, SQIVND (reference sequence). There are 13 residues in the CDR3. The DNA of the CDR3 is TGTGCCAGTAGTGACGGGACAGGGTCTGGCTACACCTTC. Protein product: CASSDGTGSGYTF.

This chain links TRBV3-1 (or the pseudogene TRBV3-2) with TRBJ2-3, with a possible D match to TRBD2 (6 bases). CDR1 LGHDT and CDR2 YNNKEL come from the germline V gene (reference sequence). Between the trimmed V and J ends, which lost 0 bases and 0 bases, there was a span of 13 bases. The CDR3 runs to 17 residues. As DNA, the CDR3 is TGTGCCAGCAGCCAAGATTGGAGGGGACCTAGCACAGATACGCAGTATTTT. Translated: CASSQDWRGPSTDTQYF.

This CDR3 reads CASSPSGRVDTQYF. The CDR3 region has the DNA TGTGCCAGCAGCCCTAGCGGGAGGGTGGATACGCAGTATTTT. This chain joins TRBV9 and TRBJ2-3; TRBD2 agrees at 12 bases. With 4 bases clipped from V and 6 bases from J, the junction kept 3 bases outside the gene matches. The CDR3 has 14 residues. Germline CDR1 and CDR2: SGDLS and YYNGEE.

This clone appeared a few times. The chain links TRBV20-1 to TRBJ2-7, with 8 bases matching TRBD2. The CDR3 sequence is 13 residues long. Germline V gene sequence: CDR1 DFQATT, CDR2 SNEGSKA (reference sequence). J gave up 2 bases and V 3 bases, and 3 bases lay outside the gene matches. The CDR3 DNA reads TGCAGTGCTAGTGAGCGGGAGCCCTACGAGCAGTACTTC. Encoded protein: CSASEREPYEQYF.

The V call is TRBV5-1, the J call TRBJ2-3; unclear D gene. Trimming took 1 base from V and 0 from J, leaving 9 bases between them. CDR1 SGHRS and CDR2 YFSETQ come from the germline V gene. The CDR3 runs to 15 residues. The CDR3 coding sequence is TGCGCCAGCAGCTTGATGGCTGCTAGCACAGATACGCAGTATTTT. Residues: CASSLMAASTDTQYF.

The chain couples TRBV4-1 to TRBJ2-7; D unclear. Germline V gene data show CDR1 as MGHRA and CDR2 as YSYEKL. The CDR3 sequence is 13 residues long. Trimming cost V 5 bases and J 3 bases, with 11 bases left between them. The CDR3 region has the DNA TGCGCCAGCAGCTCCTCACCGAGCTACGAGCAGTACTTC. Its translation: CASSSSPSYEQYF.